Listed here are 16 T cell receptor beta chains from one sample, sequenced in a study of radiotherapy plus CTLA-4 blockade in lung cancer. Data came from immunoSEQ multiplex PCR; TCRdb stores just in-frame clones and leaves some out. The table lists tens of thousands of clones, less than 85% of them singletons. The material was peripheral blood, obtained from a patient treated with radiotherapy plus ipilimumab. The receptors come from a human donor with non-small cell lung cancer who had stable disease on radiotherapy plus ipilimumab.

The V and J genes are TRBV6-5 and TRBJ2-7; the match to TRBD1 covers 12 bases. From germline, CDR1 is MNHEY and CDR2 SVGAGI. This CDR3 region has 14 residues. J gave up 7 bases and V 8 bases, and 9 bases lay outside the gene matches. The CDR3 DNA follows: TGTGCCAGCCACGGGACAGGGGGCTCGGGGGAGCAGTACTTC. It translates to CASHGTGGSGEQYF.

This clone was observed a handful of times. The rearrangement links TRBV10-3 to TRBJ1-3; D is unresolved. CDR3 length: 16 residues. Trimming cost V 5 bases and J 0 bases, with 14 bases left between them. Germline CDR1 and CDR2: ENHRY and SYGVKD. The DNA for the CDR3 is TGTGCCATCAGTCCTGTCTCCCTTCGCTCTGGAAACACCATATATTTT. Amino acid sequence: CAISPVSLRSGNTIYF.

J is TRBJ2-5 and V is TRBV10-3, with 10 bases lining up with TRBD1. The length of the CDR3 is 16 residues. Germline V CDR1 and CDR2: ENHRY, SYGVKD. Germline trimming cut 4 bases from V and 4 bases from J; bases unmatched to any gene: 9. This CDR3 is CAISVGTGELGETQYF. CDR3 nucleotides: TGTGCCATCAGTGTTGGGACAGGGGAGTTGGGAGAGACCCAGTACTTC.

The J gene is TRBJ1-5, the V gene TRBV7-2; D might be TRBD1 (5 bases). The germline V gene encodes CDR1 SGHTA and CDR2 FQGNSA. The CDR3 is 15 amino acids. With 6 bases removed from V and 6 bases from J, the gap between germline ends came to 18 bases. DNA for the CDR3: TGTGCCAGCAGTTCACGGGCGGGGGACGGTCAGCCCCAGCATTTT. This encodes CASSSRAGDGQPQHF.

The rearrangement links TRBV10-1 to TRBJ1-2, with D uncertain. Germline CDR1 reads WNHNN; CDR2 reads SYGVQD (reference sequence). V was cut by 4 bases and J by 2 bases, with 8 bases left in between. This CDR3 is built from 13 residues. Here the CDR3 DNA reads TGCGCCAGCAGTGCCGGGATAAACTATGGCTACACCTTC. Amino acid sequence: CASSAGINYGYTF.

The chain combines TRBV6-4 with TRBJ1-2; 12 nucleotides agree with TRBD1. V gave up 3 bases and J gave up 4 bases; unmatched junction bases: 12. There are 18 residues in the CDR3. Looked up from germline, CDR1 is MRHNA and CDR2 is SNTAGT. The CDR3 DNA reads TGTGCCAGCAGTGAGTCTCGGGACAGGGGGCGTTGGGGCTATGGCTACACCTTC. It specifies CASSESRDRGRWGYGYTF.

The gene calls are TRBV28 and TRBJ2-7; possible D gene TRBD2, 5 bases. Germline V gives CDR1 MDHEN, CDR2 SYDVKM. CDR3 size: 14 residues. Trimming cost V 2 bases and J 4 bases, with 12 bases left between them. CDR3 amino acids: CASSLQSRGYEQYV. CDR3 in DNA: TGTGCCAGCAGTTTACAGAGTCGGGGATACGAGCAGTACGTC.

The V call is TRBV11-2, the J call TRBJ1-1, with TRBD1 as a possible D gene (5 bases). Trimming pared 3 bases from V and 1 base from J, leaving 6 bases between. Germline V gene lookup returns CDR1 SGHAT and CDR2 FQNNGV. CDR3 length: 13 residues. In DNA form, the CDR3 reads TGTGCCAGCAGCTTTCAGGGGAACACTGAAGCTTTCTTT. It is translated as CASSFQGNTEAFF.

The rearrangement uses TRBV5-1 and TRBJ1-2; tentatively, D is TRBD1 (5 bases). CDR1 and CDR2 (germline): SGHRS, YFSETQ. CDR3 length: 15 residues. V lost 3 bases and J lost 0, with 12 bases in between. CDR3: CASSSYDSPNYGYTF. DNA of the CDR3: TGCGCCAGCAGCTCATACGACAGTCCTAACTATGGCTACACCTTC.

The V gene is TRBV6-6, the J gene TRBJ1-3, with TRBD1 matching 9 bases. CDR1 and CDR2 from the germline V gene are MNHNY and SVGAGI (reference sequence). The junction had 1 base not matched to a gene; V was cut back by 4 bases and J by 0 bases. The length of the CDR3 is 15 residues. The CDR3 protein is CASSSGQGSGNTIYF. DNA for the CDR3: TGTGCCAGCAGTTCGGGACAGGGCTCTGGAAACACCATATATTTT.

The chain links TRBV28 to TRBJ1-1; D is unresolved. CDR3 size: 12 residues. The ends were cut back, 5 bases at V and 1 base at J, with 5 bases in the middle. CDR1 and CDR2 from the germline V gene are MDHEN and SYDVKM. In nucleotides, the CDR3 is TGTGCCAGCAGTCTCCAGAACACTGAAGCTTTCTTT. This encodes CASSLQNTEAFF.

The rearrangement uses TRBV19 and TRBJ1-4; D is unresolved. The germline CDR1 and CDR2 sequences are LNHDA and SQIVND (reference sequence). V was cut by 1 base and J by 6 bases, with 6 bases left in between. The CDR3 length is 13 residues. The CDR3 DNA reads TGTGCCAGTAGTATAGTAAAGCATGAAAAACTGTTTTTT. It specifies CASSIVKHEKLFF.

This chain connects TRBV5-8 to TRBJ1-1, with D hard to call. This CDR3 is built from 14 residues. The V end was cut by 0 bases, the J end by 1 base, with 7 bases between. Germline loops: CDR1 SGHTS, CDR2 YDEGEE. The CDR3 here is CASSLGVGNTEAFF. Written as DNA, the CDR3 is TGTGCCAGCAGCTTGGGGGTAGGGAACACTGAAGCTTTCTTT. Variable domain in full (rest from reference TRBV5-8 and TRBJ1-1): EAGVTQSPTHLIKTRGQQATLRCSPISGHTSVYWYQQALGLGLQFLLWYDEGEERNRGNFPPRFSGRQFPNYSSELNVNALELEDSALYLCASSLGVGNTEAFFGQGTRLTVV.

The chain's CDR3 is CASSPGGGYEQYV. CDR3 in DNA: TGTGCCAGCAGCCCCGGGGGCGGCTACGAGCAGTACGTC. The chain employs TRBV28 and TRBJ2-7; perhaps D is TRBD1 or TRBD2 (6 bases each). The length of the CDR3 is 13 residues. The germline V and J ends were trimmed by 6 bases and 3 bases, with 12 bases remaining between them. Germline V lookup: CDR1 MDHEN, CDR2 SYDVKM.

The V gene is TRBV30, the J gene TRBJ1-1; 10 nucleotides line up with TRBD1. Germline V gene data show CDR1 as GTSNPN and CDR2 as SVGIG (reference sequence). The CDR3 is 14 residues long. V shed 3 bases, J shed 2 bases, and the junction held 3 bases outside the gene matches. CDR3 in amino acids: CAWSWDRGNTEAFF. The CDR3 DNA reads TGTGCCTGGAGCTGGGACAGGGGTAACACTGAAGCTTTCTTT.

The chain couples TRBV7-3 to TRBJ1-2; D remains unclear. Per the germline V gene, CDR1 is SGHTA and CDR2 is FQGTGA. The CDR3 is 15 residues long. The V end lost 0 bases, the J end lost 0 bases, and 8 bases lay between the germline ends. The chain's CDR3 is CASSLTGGTNYGYTF. The CDR3, as DNA: TGTGCCAGCAGCTTAACCGGCGGGACTAACTATGGCTACACCTTC.